The 30 T cell receptor beta chains presented below share a single source sample, sequenced in a study of blood T cell repertoires in COVID-19 (dated by TCRdb to 2020 to 2021). Receptors were amplified or captured by the immunoSEQ multiplex PCR assay. TCRdb carries this immuneACCESS record with in-frame sequences only. Its versions omit some clonotypes, under half of them owing to an unresolved V gene in the studies checked, with the rest unexplained. The sample contains 150,000 to 200,000 clones, approximately 85% of them found a single time. The ten largest clones take up approximately 9.4% of the sample. The sample was peripheral blood. Receptors originate from a woman older than 75 with acute or convalescent COVID-19.

The V gene is TRBV19, the J gene TRBJ2-2; 9 bases line up with TRBD1. Germline CDR1 LNHDA, CDR2 SQIVND (reference sequence). V was clipped by 5 bases and J by 7 bases; unmatched bases: 20. This CDR3 has 19 residues. In nucleotides, the CDR3 is TGTGCCAGTAGTCCGTTATTTACAGGGGGCACCTCATATAGCGGGGAGCTGTTTTTT. Translation: CASSPLFTGGTSYSGELFF.

The V gene is TRBV11-2, the J gene TRBJ2-5, with D possibly being TRBD1 (5 bases). The CDR3 has 16 residues. V was clipped by 0 bases and J by 2 bases, with 13 bases between them. Germline V gene lookup returns CDR1 SGHAT and CDR2 FQNNGV. CDR3: CASSLEAGSGQETQYF. CDR3 DNA sequence: TGTGCCAGCAGCTTAGAAGCAGGGTCCGGTCAAGAGACCCAGTACTTC. Drawing the rest from reference TRBV11-2 and TRBJ2-5, the complete variable domain is EAGVAQSPRYKIIEKRQSVAFWCNPISGHATLYWYQQILGQGPKLLIQFQNNGVVDDSQLPKDRFSAERLKGVDSTLKIQPAKLEDSAVYLCASSLEAGSGQETQYFGPGTRLLVL.

This chain uses TRBV5-1 with TRBJ2-5; weak D call: TRBD1 (6 bases). The CDR3 runs 15 residues. V lost 2 bases, J lost 1 base, and 12 bases lay in between. Germline-derived CDR1 and CDR2 are SGHRS and YFSETQ. The CDR3 reads CASSFTDRSQETQYF. The CDR3 nucleotides are TGCGCCAGCAGCTTTACGGACAGATCCCAAGAGACCCAGTACTTC.

This clone was picked up one time. This chain connects TRBV19 to TRBJ2-5, with D perhaps matching TRBD2 (6 bases). The ends were cut back, 5 bases at V and 6 bases at J, with 10 bases in the middle. Germline CDR1 and CDR2: LNHDA and SQIVND (reference sequence). The CDR3 is made up of 12 amino acids. The CDR3 sequence: CASSAGLKTQYF. The CDR3 DNA reads TGTGCCAGTAGTGCGGGACTCAAGACCCAGTACTTC.

The sample holds one count of this clone. An end of the junction differs from the germline gene, which may be a read error. This chain links TRBV18 with TRBJ2-3; TRBD2 matches 12 bases. The CDR3 spans 16 residues. The V gene's germline CDR1 is KGHSH and CDR2 LQKENI. The CDR3 coding sequence is TGTGCCAGCTCCCCACTAGCGGGGGGCACCACAGATACGCAGTATTTT. Protein sequence: CASSPLAGGTTDTQYF.

This chain connects TRBV11-2 to TRBJ1-2; 7 bases align to TRBD1. V dropped 1 base and J dropped 4; count of bases not matched to a gene: 3. Germline-derived CDR1 and CDR2 are SGHAT and FQNNGV. This CDR3 has 14 amino acids. The CDR3 sequence: CASSLGRGSYGYTF. CDR3 nucleotide sequence: TGTGCCAGCAGCTTAGGCAGGGGGAGCTATGGCTACACCTTC.

The rearrangement joins TRBV11-2 to TRBJ1-1, with D possibly TRBD1 on 5 matching bases. Germline loops: CDR1 SGHAT, CDR2 FQNNGV. The CDR3 runs 15 residues. Trimming removed 5 bases from V and 0 bases from J, with 13 bases in between. CDR3 in DNA: TGTGCCAGCAGCGCCTCACGGGGGATGAACACTGAAGCTTTCTTT. Protein product: CASSASRGMNTEAFF. The variable domain in full, completed from reference TRBV11-2 and TRBJ1-1, reads EAGVAQSPRYKIIEKRQSVAFWCNPISGHATLYWYQQILGQGPKLLIQFQNNGVVDDSQLPKDRFSAERLKGVDSTLKIQPAKLEDSAVYLCASSASRGMNTEAFFGQGTRLTVV.

With respect to this clone: One junction end disagrees with the germline gene, perhaps due to a read error. V usage is TRBV10-2 and J usage is TRBJ1-5; weak D call: TRBD1 (5 bases). The V gene's germline CDR1 is WSHSY and CDR2 SAAADI. The CDR3 has 12 residues. This chain's CDR3 is CASSENRQLQHF. The CDR3 DNA follows: TGCGCCAGCAGCGAAAACCGACAGCTCCAGCATTTT.

This clone was detected once. The DNA of the CDR3 is TGTGCCAGCAGCCTTACGTGGGGCCCTGAAGCTTTCTTT. This codes for CASSLTWGPEAFF. The V call is TRBV21-1, the J call TRBJ1-1; TRBD1, the table's D call, was not compared with the DNA. TRBV21-1 is a documented pseudogene. This CDR3 has 13 amino acids.

The chain links TRBV9 to TRBJ2-2, with 9 positions matching TRBD2. In germline, CDR1 is SGDLS, CDR2 YYNGEE. CDR3 length: 15 amino acids. Trimming took 0 bases from V and 3 from J; bases not matched to a gene: 0. CDR3 amino acids: CASSVASGDTGELFF. The CDR3, as DNA: TGTGCCAGCAGCGTAGCTAGCGGGGACACCGGGGAGCTGTTTTTT.

The chain uses TRBV9 and TRBJ2-1; tentative D call: TRBD2 (5 bases). The CDR3 loop spans 16 amino acids. The V end was cut by 2 bases, the J end by 7 bases, with 19 bases between. Germline V gene sequence: CDR1 SGDLS, CDR2 YYNGEE. This chain's CDR3 is CASSVQLRALGNEQFF. As DNA, the CDR3 is TGTGCCAGCAGCGTGCAGCTGAGGGCCCTTGGGAATGAGCAGTTCTTC.

The J gene is TRBJ1-1, the V gene TRBV25-1, with 9 bases lining up with TRBD1. V lost 4 bases and J lost 3; bases outside the gene matches: 3. The CDR3 runs 14 residues. Germline lookup yields CDR1 MGHDK and CDR2 SYGVNS. The CDR3 nucleotides are TGTGCCAGCAGTGGCTACAGGGGGCACACTGAAGCTTTCTTT. Encoded protein: CASSGYRGHTEAFF.

The CDR3 DNA reads TGTGCCAGCAGTTTCAGGGGAGGGAACGGGGAGCTGTTTTTT. The encoded protein is CASSFRGGNGELFF. V gene TRBV27 combines with J gene TRBJ2-2; the D gene is possibly TRBD2 (7 bases). The CDR3 consists of 14 residues. Germline loops: CDR1 MNHEY, CDR2 SMNVEV (reference sequence). The germline V and J ends were trimmed by 3 bases and 7 bases, with 12 bases remaining between them.

J is TRBJ2-5 and V is TRBV13; 11 positions agree with TRBD1. The CDR3 contains 15 residues. The germline V gene has CDR1 PRHDT and CDR2 FYEKMQ (reference sequence). Trimming at V came to 4 bases and at J to 6 bases, leaving 7 bases not matched to a gene. The CDR3 reads CASSSRGTGGQTQYF. The CDR3 bases are TGTGCCAGCAGCTCCCGCGGGACAGGGGGGCAGACCCAGTACTTC. Drawing the rest from reference TRBV13 and TRBJ2-5, the complete variable domain is AAGVIQSPRHLIKEKRETATLKCYPIPRHDTVYWYQQGPGQDPQFLISFYEKMQSDKGSIPDRFSAQQFSDYHSELNMSSLELGDSALYFCASSSRGTGGQTQYFGPGTRLLVL.

The chain links TRBV6-5 to TRBJ2-2, with a weak D call TRBD2 (5 bases). V lost 6 bases to trimming and J lost 5 bases, with 13 bases between them. Germline CDR1 MNHEY, CDR2 SVGAGI. The CDR3 runs to 14 residues. Written as DNA, the CDR3 is TGTGCCAGCAGAGCCCTCGGAGGAACCGGGGAGCTGTTTTTT. Protein sequence: CASRALGGTGELFF.

The table lists this clone with a count of one. The chain recombines TRBV4-1 with TRBJ1-1; the match to TRBD1 covers 9 bases. V lost 4 bases to trimming and J lost 1 base; unmatched junction nucleotides: 7. In germline, CDR1 is MGHRA, CDR2 YSYEKL. This CDR3 region has 16 residues. The chain's CDR3 is CASSRWDRVGNTEAFF. The CDR3 bases are TGCGCCAGCAGCCGCTGGGACAGGGTGGGGAACACTGAAGCTTTCTTT.

The V call is TRBV19, the J call TRBJ2-7; 13 positions agree with TRBD2. CDR1 is LNHDA and CDR2 is SQIVND in the germline V gene (reference sequence). This CDR3 comprises 22 residues. The ends lost 3 bases at V and 0 bases at J; junction bases unmatched: 20. The CDR3 nucleotides are TGTGCCAGTAGTATGAACGGACTAGCGGGAGCGAGTCCCGTCCCAAGCTCCTACGAGCAGTACTTC. Translated, it gives CASSMNGLAGASPVPSSYEQYF.

The rearrangement uses TRBV5-1 and TRBJ2-7; 9 bases match TRBD1. The V segment lost 4 bases and the J segment 7 bases; nucleotides outside the gene matches: 9. The germline CDR1 and CDR2 sequences are SGHRS and YFSETQ. This CDR3 comprises 14 residues. CDR3 nucleotide sequence: TGCGCCAGCAGCCCCAGGACAGGGGTGTGGGAGCAGTACTTC. Its protein is CASSPRTGVWEQYF.

This clone was seen a single time. The chain couples TRBV7-9 to TRBJ2-5, with 10 bases matching TRBD2. After removal of 2 bases from V and 5 bases from J, the junction contained 11 bases not matched to a gene. The germline V gene has CDR1 SEHNR and CDR2 FQNEAQ (reference sequence). The CDR3 consists of 17 residues. CDR3 residues: CASSLWASGGLGETQYF. CDR3 nucleotide sequence: TGTGCCAGCAGCTTATGGGCTAGCGGGGGTCTGGGGGAGACCCAGTACTTC.

This clone has a handful of counts. This chain joins TRBV2 and TRBJ2-1; D remains unclear. Germline values: CDR1 SNHLY, CDR2 FYNNEI. The CDR3 has 17 amino acids. Trimming took off 5 bases at V and 0 bases at J, with 17 bases between the two ends. The CDR3 sequence is CASSNTPTHSSYNEQFF. For the CDR3, the DNA is TGTGCCAGCAGTAACACTCCGACTCATAGCTCCTACAATGAGCAGTTCTTC.

J is TRBJ2-1 and V is TRBV3-1 (or the pseudogene TRBV3-2); 15 bases fit TRBD2. Germline values: CDR1 LGHDT, CDR2 YNNKEL (reference sequence). The V and J ends lost 4 bases and 8 bases, in that order; junction bases with no gene match: 9. The CDR3 sequence is 17 residues long. The CDR3: CASSLLMRTSGGDEQFF. For the CDR3, the DNA is TGTGCCAGCAGCCTTTTGATGAGGACTAGCGGGGGGGATGAGCAGTTCTTC.

This sequence joins TRBV7-9 and TRBJ1-3, with TRBD1 matching over 7 bases. Unmatched junction bases numbered 7, after V lost 7 bases and J lost 4 bases. The CDR3 runs to 14 residues. Per germline, CDR1 SEHNR and CDR2 FQNEAQ (reference sequence). The CDR3 sequence is CASTIGGPGNTIYF. CDR3 DNA: TGTGCCAGCACGATAGGGGGCCCGGGAAACACCATATATTTT.

The chain combines TRBV10-1 with TRBJ1-1, with a weak D call TRBD1 (6 bases). Germline loops: CDR1 WNHNN, CDR2 SYGVQD (reference sequence). The CDR3 runs to 14 residues. The V and J ends lost 6 bases and 5 bases respectively, with 16 bases between them. The CDR3 DNA reads as TGCGCCAGCAGCCGGGGCAGGGGTAAAACTGAAGCTTTCTTT. This gives the protein CASSRGRGKTEAFF.

The genes are TRBV28 and TRBJ1-5; 9 nucleotides align to TRBD1. J was trimmed by 0 bases and V by 5 bases; bases with no gene match: 11. The CDR3 runs to 18 residues. Germline assignment: CDR1 MDHEN and CDR2 SYDVKM. CDR3 nucleotides: TGTGCCAGCAGTGGTACAGGACAGGGGATGAATAGCAATCAGCCCCAGCATTTT. Its translation: CASSGTGQGMNSNQPQHF.

The chain recombines TRBV2 with TRBJ1-2, with D maybe TRBD1 (6 bases). Trimming removed 6 bases from V and 4 bases from J, with 12 bases in between. The CDR3 spans 13 residues. Germline loops: CDR1 SNHLY, CDR2 FYNNEI. The chain's CDR3 is CASRYRATYGYTF. The DNA of the CDR3 is TGTGCCAGCAGGTACAGGGCCACCTATGGCTACACCTTC.

This clone was detected once. This rearrangement joins TRBV7-3 to TRBJ2-1; 14 positions match TRBD2. This CDR3 is built from 15 residues. The V segment lost 4 bases and the J segment 5 bases; nucleotides outside the gene matches: 1. The germline V gene encodes CDR1 SGHTA and CDR2 FQGTGA. CDR3 sequence: CASSWTSGRNNEQFF. The CDR3 coding sequence is TGTGCCAGCAGCTGGACTAGCGGGAGGAACAATGAGCAGTTCTTC.

Turning to this clone: Other DNA sequences in the same sample also yield this CDR3. The V call is TRBV9, the J call TRBJ2-5; 9 nucleotides align to TRBD1. After removal of 2 bases from V and 5 bases from J, the junction contained 4 bases not matched to a gene. This CDR3 comprises 14 residues. Germline V gene data show CDR1 as SGDLS and CDR2 as YYNGEE. In DNA, the CDR3 is TGTGCCAGCAGCGTCGGACAGGGGAGGGAGACCCAGTACTTC. Protein: CASSVGQGRETQYF.

This sequence joins TRBV5-1 and TRBJ2-7; a weak D match, TRBD1 (6 bases). With 3 bases removed from V and 5 bases from J, the gap between germline ends came to 9 bases. Germline loops: CDR1 SGHRS, CDR2 YFSETQ. The CDR3 runs to 12 residues. CDR3 sequence reads: CASSSSGDEQYF. Written as DNA, the CDR3 is TGCGCCAGCAGCTCCTCAGGGGACGAGCAGTACTTC.

V is TRBV7-2 and J is TRBJ2-5; TRBD2 matches at 9 bases. Trimming at V came to 7 bases and at J to 5 bases, leaving 11 bases not matched to a gene. Germline V CDR1 and CDR2: SGHTA, FQGNSA. The CDR3 is 15 residues long. The DNA for the CDR3 is TGTGCCAGCACCCCCCGCGGGGGGGCAGGGGAGACCCAGTACTTC. Its protein product is CASTPRGGAGETQYF.

This clone was picked up one time. The J gene is TRBJ1-4, the V gene TRBV21-1; the table's D call TRBD1 went unverified against the DNA. TRBV21-1 corresponds to a pseudogene. The CDR3 is 14 residues long. As DNA, the CDR3 is TGTGCCAGCAGCGGGCCCTTGGATAATGAAAAACTGTTTTTT. As protein: CASSGPLDNEKLFF.